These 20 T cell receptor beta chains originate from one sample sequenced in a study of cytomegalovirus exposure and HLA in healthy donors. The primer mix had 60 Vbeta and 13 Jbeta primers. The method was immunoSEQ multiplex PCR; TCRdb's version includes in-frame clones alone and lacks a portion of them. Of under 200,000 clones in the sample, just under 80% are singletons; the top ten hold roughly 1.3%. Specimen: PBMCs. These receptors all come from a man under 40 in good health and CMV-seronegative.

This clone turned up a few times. CDR3 sequence (DNA): TGTGCCAGCAGCTCACAGCAACTGAACACTGAAGCTTTCTTT. This sequence encodes CASSSQQLNTEAFF. The rearrangement uses TRBV4-2 and TRBJ1-1; D unclear. The CDR3 is 14 amino acids. Trimming cost V 5 bases and J 0 bases, with 10 bases left between them. Germline V lookup: CDR1 LGHNA, CDR2 YNFKEQ.

The CDR3 bases are TGTGCCAGTAGAAACCGGGACAGGGGGCCCTACGAGCAGTACTTC. It translates to CASRNRDRGPYEQYF. The rearrangement joins TRBV19 to TRBJ2-7, with 12 nucleotides matching TRBD1. This CDR3 is built from 15 residues. The ends lost 6 bases at V and 2 bases at J; junction bases unmatched: 5. From germline, CDR1 is LNHDA and CDR2 SQIVND (reference sequence).

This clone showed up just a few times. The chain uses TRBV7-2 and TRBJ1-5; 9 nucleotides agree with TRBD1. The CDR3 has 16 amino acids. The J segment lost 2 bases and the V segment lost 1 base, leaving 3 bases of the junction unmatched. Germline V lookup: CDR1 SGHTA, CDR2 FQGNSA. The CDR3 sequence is CASSLGTGVGNQPQHF. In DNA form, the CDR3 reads TGTGCCAGCAGCTTAGGGACAGGGGTGGGCAATCAGCCCCAGCATTTT.

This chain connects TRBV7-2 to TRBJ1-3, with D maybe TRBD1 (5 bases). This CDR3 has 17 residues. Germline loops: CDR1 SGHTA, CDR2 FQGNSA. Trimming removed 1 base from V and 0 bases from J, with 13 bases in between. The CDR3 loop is CASSLGAGYTSGNTIYF. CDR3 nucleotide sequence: TGTGCCAGCAGCTTAGGGGCAGGGTATACCTCTGGAAACACCATATATTTT.

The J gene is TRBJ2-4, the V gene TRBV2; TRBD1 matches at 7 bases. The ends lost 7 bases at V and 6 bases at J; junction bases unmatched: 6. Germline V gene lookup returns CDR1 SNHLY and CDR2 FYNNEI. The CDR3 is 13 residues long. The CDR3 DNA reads TGTGCCAGCATCAGGACAGGAGGAAACATTCAGTACTTC. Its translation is CASIRTGGNIQYF.

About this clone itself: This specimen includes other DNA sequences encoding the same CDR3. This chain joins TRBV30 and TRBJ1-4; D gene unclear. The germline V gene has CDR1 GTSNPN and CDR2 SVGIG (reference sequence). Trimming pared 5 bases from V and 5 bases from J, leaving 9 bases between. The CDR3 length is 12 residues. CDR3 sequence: CAWGTGNEKLFF. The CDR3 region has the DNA TGTGCCTGGGGAACCGGGAATGAAAAACTGTTTTTT.

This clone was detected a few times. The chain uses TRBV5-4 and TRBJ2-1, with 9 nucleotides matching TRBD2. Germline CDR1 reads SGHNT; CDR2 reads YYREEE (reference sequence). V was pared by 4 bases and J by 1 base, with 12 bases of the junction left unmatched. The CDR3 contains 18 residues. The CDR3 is CASSQLAGGVGSYNEQFF. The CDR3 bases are TGTGCCAGCAGCCAACTAGCGGGTGGCGTGGGTTCCTACAATGAGCAGTTCTTC.

The CDR3 sequence: CASSIVGNSEQYF. The CDR3 DNA reads TGTGCCAGTAGTATAGTGGGTAACAGCGAGCAGTACTTC. The gene calls are TRBV19 and TRBJ2-7; no reliable D call. Germline V gene data show CDR1 as LNHDA and CDR2 as SQIVND (reference sequence). The CDR3 is made up of 13 amino acids. Trimming took 1 base from V and 6 from J, leaving 10 bases between them.

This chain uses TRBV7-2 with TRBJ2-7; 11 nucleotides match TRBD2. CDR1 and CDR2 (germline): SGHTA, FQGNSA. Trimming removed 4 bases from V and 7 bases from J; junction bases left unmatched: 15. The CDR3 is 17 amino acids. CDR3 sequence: CASSSTLISGRAGEQYF. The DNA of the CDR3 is TGTGCCAGCAGCTCCACCCTAATTAGCGGGAGGGCCGGTGAGCAGTACTTC.

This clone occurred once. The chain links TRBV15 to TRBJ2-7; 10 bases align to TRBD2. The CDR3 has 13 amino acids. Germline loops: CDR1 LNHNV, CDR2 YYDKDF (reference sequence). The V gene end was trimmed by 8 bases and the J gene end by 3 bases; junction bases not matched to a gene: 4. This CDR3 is CATSRLAGYEQYF. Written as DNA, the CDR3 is TGTGCCACCTCTCGACTAGCGGGCTACGAGCAGTACTTC.

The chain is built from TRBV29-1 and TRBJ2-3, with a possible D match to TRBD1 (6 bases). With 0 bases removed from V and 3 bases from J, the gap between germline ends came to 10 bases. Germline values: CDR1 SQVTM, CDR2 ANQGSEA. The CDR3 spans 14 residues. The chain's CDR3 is CSVEEGARTDTQYF. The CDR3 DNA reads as TGCAGCGTTGAAGAGGGGGCGCGTACAGATACGCAGTATTTT.

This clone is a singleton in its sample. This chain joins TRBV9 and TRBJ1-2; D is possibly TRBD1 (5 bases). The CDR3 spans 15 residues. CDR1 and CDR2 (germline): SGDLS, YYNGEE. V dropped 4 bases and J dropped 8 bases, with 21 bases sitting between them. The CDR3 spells CASSPPIGAPGGYTF. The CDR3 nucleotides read TGTGCCAGCAGCCCTCCGATAGGGGCCCCAGGGGGCTACACCTTC. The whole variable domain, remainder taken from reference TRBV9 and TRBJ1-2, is DSGVTQTPKHLITATGQRVTLRCSPRSGDLSVYWYQQSLDQGLQFLIQYYNGEERAKGNILERFSAQQFPDLHSELNLSSLELGDSALYFCASSPPIGAPGGYTFGSGTRLTVV.

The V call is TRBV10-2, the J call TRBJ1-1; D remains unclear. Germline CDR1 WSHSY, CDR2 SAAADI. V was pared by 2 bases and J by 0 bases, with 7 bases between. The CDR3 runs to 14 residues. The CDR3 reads CASSETGLNTEAFF. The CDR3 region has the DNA TGCGCCAGCAGTGAGACGGGATTGAACACTGAAGCTTTCTTT.

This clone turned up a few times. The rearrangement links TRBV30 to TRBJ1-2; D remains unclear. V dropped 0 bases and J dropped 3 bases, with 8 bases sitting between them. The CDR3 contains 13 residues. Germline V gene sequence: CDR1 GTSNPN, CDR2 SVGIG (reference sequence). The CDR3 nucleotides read TGTGCCTGGAGTGTACCCAGTCACTATGGCTACACCTTC. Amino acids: CAWSVPSHYGYTF. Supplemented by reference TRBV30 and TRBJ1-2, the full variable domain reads SQTIHQWPATLVQPVGSPLSLECTVEGTSNPNLYWYRQAAGRGLQLLFYSVGIGQISSEVPQNLSASRPQDRQFILSSKKLLLSDSGFYLCAWSVPSHYGYTFGSGTRLTVV.

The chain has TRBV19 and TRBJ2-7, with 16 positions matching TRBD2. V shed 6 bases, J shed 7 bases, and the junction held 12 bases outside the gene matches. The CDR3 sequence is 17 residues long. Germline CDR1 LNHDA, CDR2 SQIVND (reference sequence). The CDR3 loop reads CASSDPGLAGGLREQYF. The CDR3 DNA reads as TGTGCCAGTAGCGACCCGGGACTAGCGGGAGGGTTAAGAGAGCAGTACTTC.

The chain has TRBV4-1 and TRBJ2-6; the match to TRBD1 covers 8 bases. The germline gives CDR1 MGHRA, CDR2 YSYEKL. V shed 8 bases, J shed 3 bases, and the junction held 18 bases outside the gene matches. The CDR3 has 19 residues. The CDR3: CASGQFLTGGRGGANVLTF. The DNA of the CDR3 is TGCGCCAGCGGACAATTCTTAACAGGGGGTCGAGGTGGGGCCAACGTCCTGACTTTC.

DNA for the CDR3: TGTGCCAGTAAGGTCGGGCAGGGGGTCGGCGAGCAGTACTTC. Residues: CASKVGQGVGEQYF. This chain joins TRBV19 and TRBJ2-7; 7 bases fit TRBD1. This CDR3 has 14 residues. With 7 bases clipped from V and 6 bases from J, the junction kept 12 bases outside the gene matches. CDR1 is LNHDA, CDR2 SQIVND, per germline (reference sequence).

The CDR3 is CASSPNLGTMNTEAFF. For the CDR3, the DNA is TGTGCCAGCTCACCTAATCTAGGGACAATGAACACTGAAGCTTTCTTT. The V gene is TRBV18, the J gene TRBJ1-1; TRBD1 is a possible D gene (6 bases). The germline V and J ends were trimmed by 3 bases and 0 bases, with 14 bases remaining between them. Germline CDR1 and CDR2: KGHSH and LQKENI. The CDR3 is made up of 16 amino acids.

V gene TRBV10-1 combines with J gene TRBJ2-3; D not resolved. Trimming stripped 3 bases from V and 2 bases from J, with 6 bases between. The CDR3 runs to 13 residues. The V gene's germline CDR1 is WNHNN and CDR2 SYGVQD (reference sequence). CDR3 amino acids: CASSDQATDTQYF. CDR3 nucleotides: TGCGCCAGCAGTGATCAGGCCACAGATACGCAGTATTTT.

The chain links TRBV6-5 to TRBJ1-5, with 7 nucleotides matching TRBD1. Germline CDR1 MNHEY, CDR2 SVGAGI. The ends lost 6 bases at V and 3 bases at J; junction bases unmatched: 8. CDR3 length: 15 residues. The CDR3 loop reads CASSRGQAINQPQHF. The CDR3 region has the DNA TGTGCCAGCAGCCGCGGACAGGCCATCAATCAGCCCCAGCATTTT.